Following are 27 T cell receptor beta chains from one sample sequenced in a study of blood T cell repertoires in COVID-19. The assay was immunoSEQ multiplex PCR, and TCRdb's table has in-frame clones only and misses some. The table lists 400,000 or so clones, 70% to 90% of them singletons. The sequencing sample was made of peripheral blood. Receptor source: a human donor in a cohort sampled during active COVID-19.

The chain joins TRBV18 to TRBJ2-1; TRBD1 matches at 8 bases. V lost 4 bases to trimming and J lost 4 bases; unmatched junction nucleotides: 3. The CDR3 has 14 residues. Germline loops: CDR1 KGHSH, CDR2 LQKENI. The CDR3 sequence is CASSLGQVYNEQFF. In nucleotides, the CDR3 is TGTGCCAGCTCACTGGGACAGGTGTACAATGAGCAGTTCTTC.

The V call is TRBV5-4, the J call TRBJ2-7; perhaps TRBD1 as D (6 bases). The V end was cut by 4 bases, the J end by 6 bases, with 14 bases between. CDR3 size: 13 residues. Germline V gene sequence: CDR1 SGHNT, CDR2 YYREEE (reference sequence). The CDR3 here is CASSLGQFSEQYF. The CDR3 DNA reads TGTGCCAGCAGCCTCGGACAGTTCTCCGAGCAGTACTTC.

The chain has TRBV6-4 and TRBJ1-3; no clear D gene. V lost 7 bases and J lost 2, with 15 bases in between. This CDR3 has 15 residues. Per the germline V gene, CDR1 is MRHNA and CDR2 is SNTAGT. The CDR3 nucleotides read TGTGCCAGCATTTTACTACGGTTCCCTGGAAACACCATATATTTT. It codes for CASILLRFPGNTIYF.

V is TRBV9 and J is TRBJ2-7; TRBD1 is a possible D gene (6 bases). The germline V and J ends were trimmed by 3 bases and 7 bases, with 20 bases remaining between them. CDR3 length equals 15 residues. Germline V CDR1 and CDR2: SGDLS, YYNGEE. The DNA for the CDR3 is TGTGCCAGCAGCGCCTCAGGGGACCACGCGCGAGAGCAGTACTTC. Its translation is CASSASGDHAREQYF.

The genes are TRBV30 and TRBJ2-1, with 9 bases fitting TRBD2. J gave up 6 bases and V 0 bases, and 6 bases lay outside the gene matches. Looked up from germline, CDR1 is GTSNPN and CDR2 is SVGIG (reference sequence). This CDR3 comprises 15 residues. The CDR3 DNA sequence: TGTGCCTGGAGTGTACTTGGCGGGGGGGGCAATGAGCAGTTCTTC. As protein: CAWSVLGGGGNEQFF. The variable domain in full, with the rest retrieved from reference TRBV30 and TRBJ2-1, is SQTIHQWPATLVQPVGSPLSLECTVEGTSNPNLYWYRQAAGRGLQLLFYSVGIGQISSEVPQNLSASRPQDRQFILSSKKLLLSDSGFYLCAWSVLGGGGNEQFFGPGTRLTVL.

The V and J genes are TRBV15 and TRBJ1-2, with D unclear. Looked up from germline, CDR1 is LNHNV and CDR2 is YYDKDF (reference sequence). Trimming took 0 bases from V and 7 from J, leaving 15 bases between them. The CDR3 extends over 15 amino acids. The CDR3 region has the DNA TGTGCCACCAGCAGAGATATCGAGGGAACGGGTGGCTACACCTTC. This sequence encodes CATSRDIEGTGGYTF.

CDR3 region: CASSMGLATWSATYNEQFF. The CDR3 DNA follows: TGTGCCAGTAGTATGGGACTTGCCACCTGGTCCGCTACCTACAATGAGCAGTTCTTC. The V gene is TRBV19, the J gene TRBJ2-1, with a weak D call TRBD2 (6 bases). Trimming took off 3 bases at V and 2 bases at J, with 23 bases between the two ends. Germline V gives CDR1 LNHDA, CDR2 SQIVND (reference sequence). The CDR3 extends over 19 amino acids. The full variable domain, in which reference TRBV19 and TRBJ2-1 provide the parts outside the CDR3, is DGGITQSPKYLFRKEGQNVTLSCEQNLNHDAMYWYRQDPGQGLRLIYYSQIVNDFQKGDIAEGYSVSREKKESFPLTVTSAQKNPTAFYLCASSMGLATWSATYNEQFFGPGTRLTVL.

V usage is TRBV7-2 and J usage is TRBJ2-3; D remains ambiguous. CDR1 SGHTA and CDR2 FQGNSA come from the germline V gene. V was pared by 1 base and J by 4 bases, with 9 bases between. The CDR3 has 14 amino acids. CDR3 loop: CASSLVSPADTQYF. The CDR3 coding sequence is TGTGCCAGCAGCTTAGTTTCTCCCGCAGATACGCAGTATTTT.

The chain links TRBV28 to TRBJ1-2, with unresolved D. CDR3 length: 16 residues. CDR1 is MDHEN and CDR2 is SYDVKM in the germline V gene. With 4 bases removed from V and 0 bases from J, the gap between germline ends came to 15 bases. For the CDR3, the DNA is TGTGCCAGCAGTTCCCAGCTCTGGAGCTCTAACTATGGCTACACCTTC. It codes for CASSSQLWSSNYGYTF.

The chain uses TRBV19 and TRBJ1-4; 8 bases map to TRBD1. The CDR3 is made up of 16 amino acids. V lost 5 bases, J lost 0 bases, and 5 bases stayed unmatched. Germline loops: CDR1 LNHDA, CDR2 SQIVND (reference sequence). In DNA form, the CDR3 reads TGTGCCAGTAGTTCCCCGGGACAGGCAACTAATGAAAAACTGTTTTTT. This translates into CASSSPGQATNEKLFF.

The chain has TRBV25-1 and TRBJ1-2; unclear D gene. CDR1 and CDR2 (germline): MGHDK, SYGVNS. Trimming removed 3 bases at V and 7 bases at J, with 12 bases between. This CDR3 spans 13 amino acids. In nucleotides, the CDR3 is TGTGCCAGCAGTGACTTGGCCTGGGCTGGCTACACCTTC. Amino acids: CASSDLAWAGYTF.

This chain connects TRBV18 to TRBJ1-4; tentative D call: TRBD1 (6 bases). The ends were cut back, 1 base at V and 4 bases at J, with 10 bases in the middle. Germline CDR1 and CDR2: KGHSH and LQKENI. This CDR3 has 15 amino acids. This chain's CDR3 is CASSPLQGNNEKLFF. The CDR3 DNA reads TGTGCCAGCTCACCACTACAGGGCAATAATGAAAAACTGTTTTTT.

The rearrangement uses TRBV19 and TRBJ2-7; TRBD1 matches at 9 bases. Germline V gives CDR1 LNHDA, CDR2 SQIVND (reference sequence). V lost 4 bases and J lost 5; bases outside the gene matches: 9. The CDR3 has 15 residues. The CDR3 bases are TGTGCCAGTAGTAGCCCCGGGACAGGGAGGAACGAGCAGTACTTC. Its protein product is CASSSPGTGRNEQYF.

The V call is TRBV13, the J call TRBJ1-5; D uncertain. CDR1 and CDR2 from the germline V gene are PRHDT and FYEKMQ (reference sequence). CDR3 length equals 14 residues. The ends were cut back, 1 base at V and 9 bases at J, with 13 bases in the middle. As DNA, the CDR3 is TGTGCCAGCAGCTTAGTTGCGCAACCGCGGCCCCAGCATTTT. Translating gives CASSLVAQPRPQHF.

This clone occurred a few times. The chain couples TRBV15 to TRBJ2-7; 11 positions match TRBD2. CDR3 length: 16 residues. The junction had 5 bases not matched to a gene; V was cut back by 2 bases and J by 2 bases. Germline values: CDR1 LNHNV, CDR2 YYDKDF (reference sequence). The CDR3 coding sequence is TGTGCCACCAGCAGACCTGGGACTAGCGGAACCTACGAGCAGTACTTC. This codes for CATSRPGTSGTYEQYF.

The CDR3 protein is CACNRGRNTIYF. CDR3 DNA sequence: TGTGCCTGTAACAGGGGGCGAAACACCATATATTTT. The V gene is TRBV30, the J gene TRBJ1-3; 9 nucleotides match TRBD1. The J segment lost 5 bases and the V segment lost 6 bases, leaving 2 bases of the junction unmatched. CDR1 is GTSNPN, CDR2 SVGIG, per germline (reference sequence). The CDR3 has 12 amino acids.

J is TRBJ1-2 and V is TRBV4-2; 8 nucleotides align to TRBD1. The ends lost 1 base at V and 8 bases at J; junction bases unmatched: 12. The germline V gene has CDR1 LGHNA and CDR2 YNFKEQ. CDR3 size: 16 residues. CDR3 amino acids: CASSQGGEDREFGYTF. The CDR3 DNA reads as TGTGCCAGCAGCCAAGGCGGAGAGGACAGGGAATTCGGCTACACCTTC.

The chain employs TRBV11-2 and TRBJ2-2; TRBD2 aligns across 11 bases. Looked up from germline, CDR1 is SGHAT and CDR2 is FQNNGV. The V segment lost 5 bases and the J segment 0 bases; nucleotides outside the gene matches: 11. The CDR3 spans 19 residues. CDR3 region: CASSPGLAGYPSNTGELFF. In DNA form, the CDR3 reads TGTGCCAGCAGCCCCGGACTAGCGGGTTACCCCTCGAACACCGGGGAGCTGTTTTTT.

This clone was seen a single time. This chain connects TRBV28 to TRBJ1-2, with TRBD1 matching over 8 bases. Germline V gives CDR1 MDHEN, CDR2 SYDVKM. Trimming at V came to 1 base and at J to 3 bases, leaving 16 bases not matched to a gene. This CDR3 region has 19 residues. CDR3 sequence (DNA): TGTGCCAGCAGTTTATTTCTTAACCGACAGGGGCTTCCATACTATGGCTACACCTTC. This codes for CASSLFLNRQGLPYYGYTF.

V is TRBV6-5 and J is TRBJ1-6, with TRBD1 identical over 7 bases. Losses at the gene ends were 4 bases for V and 7 bases for J; bases not matched to a gene: 7. Germline V lookup: CDR1 MNHEY, CDR2 SVGAGI. The CDR3 runs to 15 residues. The CDR3 bases are TGTGCCAGCAGTTCAGGACAGGAAAGAAATTCACCCCTCCACTTT. It translates to CASSSGQERNSPLHF.

This rearrangement joins TRBV2 to TRBJ1-1; D gene ambiguous. Between the trimmed V and J ends, which lost 2 bases and 1 base, there was a span of 11 bases. Germline V gene data show CDR1 as SNHLY and CDR2 as FYNNEI. The CDR3 is 15 amino acids. The CDR3 coding sequence is TGTGCCAGCAGTGAATCGAGGGATGGGAACACTGAAGCTTTCTTT. This encodes CASSESRDGNTEAFF.

The V call is TRBV18, the J call TRBJ2-1, with D possibly matching TRBD1 (6 bases). The CDR3 runs to 16 residues. V shed 2 bases and J shed 5 bases, with 16 bases lying between them. Germline V gene sequence: CDR1 KGHSH, CDR2 LQKENI. CDR3 coding DNA: TGTGCCAGCTCACCAAGGGTGCAGGGGACCAACAATGAGCAGTTCTTC. Translation gives CASSPRVQGTNNEQFF. The full variable domain, its missing parts supplied by reference TRBV18 and TRBJ2-1, is NAGVMQNPRHLVRRRGQEARLRCSPMKGHSHVYWYRQLPEEGLKFMVYLQKENIIDESGMPKERFSAEFPKEGPSILRIQQVVRGDSAAYFCASSPRVQGTNNEQFFGPGTRLTVL.

DNA for the CDR3: TGTGCCAGCAGCCCGGACAGGTCCATGAACACTGAAGCTTTCTTT. This translates into CASSPDRSMNTEAFF. The chain employs TRBV5-4 and TRBJ1-1; TRBD1 aligns across 7 bases. V was pared by 4 bases and J by 0 bases, with 6 bases of the junction left unmatched. CDR3 size: 15 residues. Germline V gene lookup returns CDR1 SGHNT and CDR2 YYREEE (reference sequence). The whole variable domain, remainder taken from reference TRBV5-4 and TRBJ1-1, is ETGVTQSPTHLIKTRGQQVTLRCSSQSGHNTVSWYQQALGQGPQFIFQYYREEENGRGNFPPRFSGLQFPNYSSELNVNALELDDSALYLCASSPDRSMNTEAFFGQGTRLTVV.

This sequence joins TRBV11-3 and TRBJ2-3, with D maybe TRBD2 (6 bases). The V end was cut by 5 bases, the J end by 0 bases, with 15 bases between. Per the germline V gene, CDR1 is SGHNT and CDR2 is YENEEA. The CDR3 is made up of 16 amino acids. The CDR3 protein is CASSQGPGLSTDTQYF. In DNA form, the CDR3 reads TGTGCCAGCAGCCAAGGCCCGGGACTTAGCACAGATACGCAGTATTTT.

This clone has ten or more counts. The chain couples TRBV19 to TRBJ1-5; D gene unclear. CDR3 length: 16 residues. Trimming cost V 8 bases and J 1 base, with 18 bases left between them. Looked up from germline, CDR1 is LNHDA and CDR2 is SQIVND (reference sequence). As DNA, the CDR3 is TGTGCCAGTCGATGGAGTGTGGGAGTGAGCAATCAGCCCCAGCATTTT. This encodes CASRWSVGVSNQPQHF.

The chain carries TRBV30 and TRBJ1-5; D perhaps matches TRBD1 (5 bases). The germline V and J ends were trimmed by 0 bases and 0 bases, with 6 bases remaining between them. Germline assignment: CDR1 GTSNPN and CDR2 SVGIG (reference sequence). The CDR3 is 14 amino acids. The CDR3, as DNA: TGTGCCTGGAGTGTGGGGCCTAGCAATCAGCCCCAGCATTTT. Its protein product is CAWSVGPSNQPQHF.

V and J are TRBV28 and TRBJ1-5, with D tentatively TRBD1 (5 bases). With 5 bases removed from V and 0 bases from J, the gap between germline ends came to 11 bases. Germline V gives CDR1 MDHEN, CDR2 SYDVKM. The CDR3 spans 15 residues. CDR3 loop: CASSPWTNSNQPQHF. The DNA for the CDR3 is TGTGCCAGCAGTCCGTGGACAAATAGCAATCAGCCCCAGCATTTT.